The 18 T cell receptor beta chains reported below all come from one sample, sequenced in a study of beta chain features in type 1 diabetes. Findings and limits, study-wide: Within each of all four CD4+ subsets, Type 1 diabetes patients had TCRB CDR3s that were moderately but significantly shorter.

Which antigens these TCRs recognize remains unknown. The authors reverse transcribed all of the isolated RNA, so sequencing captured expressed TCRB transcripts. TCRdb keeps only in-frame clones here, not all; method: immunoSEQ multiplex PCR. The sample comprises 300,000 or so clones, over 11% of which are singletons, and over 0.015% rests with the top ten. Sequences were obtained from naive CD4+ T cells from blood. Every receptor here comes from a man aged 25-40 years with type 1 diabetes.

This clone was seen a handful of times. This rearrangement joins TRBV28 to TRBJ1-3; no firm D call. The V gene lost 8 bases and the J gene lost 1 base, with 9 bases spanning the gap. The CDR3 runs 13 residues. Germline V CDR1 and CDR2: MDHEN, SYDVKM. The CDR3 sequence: CASRRSSGNTIYF. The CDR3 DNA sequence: TGTGCCAGCCGCCGGTCTTCTGGAAACACCATATATTTT. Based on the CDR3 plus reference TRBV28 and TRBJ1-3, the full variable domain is DVKVTQSSRYLVKRTGEKVFLECVQDMDHENMFWYRQDPGLGLRLIYFSYDVKMKEKGDIPEGYSVSREKKERFSLILESASTNQTSMYLCASRRSSGNTIYFGEGSWLTVV.

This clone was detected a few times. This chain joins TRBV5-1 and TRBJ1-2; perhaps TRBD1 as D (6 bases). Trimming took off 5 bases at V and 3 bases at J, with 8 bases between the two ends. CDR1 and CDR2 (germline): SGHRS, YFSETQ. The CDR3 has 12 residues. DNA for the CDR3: TGCGCCAGCAGGAGGACAGACTATGGCTACACCTTC. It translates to CASRRTDYGYTF.

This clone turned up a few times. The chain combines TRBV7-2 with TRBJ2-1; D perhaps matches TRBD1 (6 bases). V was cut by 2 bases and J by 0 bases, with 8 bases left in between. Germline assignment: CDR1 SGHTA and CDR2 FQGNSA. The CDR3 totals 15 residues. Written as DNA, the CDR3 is TGTGCCAGCAGCTTATACAGGGACTCCTACAATGAGCAGTTCTTC. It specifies CASSLYRDSYNEQFF.

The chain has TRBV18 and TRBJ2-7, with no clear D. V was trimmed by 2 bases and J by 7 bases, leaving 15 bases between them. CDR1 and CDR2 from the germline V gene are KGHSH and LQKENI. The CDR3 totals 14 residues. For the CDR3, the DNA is TGTGCCAGCTCACCATCAGGTGGATTGAGAGAGCAGTACTTC. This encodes CASSPSGGLREQYF.

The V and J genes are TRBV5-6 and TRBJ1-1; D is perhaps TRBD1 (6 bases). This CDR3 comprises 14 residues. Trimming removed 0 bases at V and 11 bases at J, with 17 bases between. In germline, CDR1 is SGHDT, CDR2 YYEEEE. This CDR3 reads CASSLEQGRDVAFF. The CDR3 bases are TGTGCCAGCAGCTTGGAACAGGGCAGAGATGTTGCTTTCTTT. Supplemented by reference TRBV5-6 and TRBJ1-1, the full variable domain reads DAGVTQSPTHLIKTRGQQVTLRCSPKSGHDTVSWYQQALGQGPQFIFQYYEEEERQRGNFPDRFSGHQFPNYSSELNVNALLLGDSALYLCASSLEQGRDVAFFGQGTRLTVV.

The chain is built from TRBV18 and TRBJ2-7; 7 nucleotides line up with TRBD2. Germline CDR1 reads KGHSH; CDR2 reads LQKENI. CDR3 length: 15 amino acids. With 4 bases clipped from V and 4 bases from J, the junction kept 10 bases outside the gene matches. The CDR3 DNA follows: TGTGCCAGCTCACTCACAGGACTAGGGTTTTACGAGCAGTACTTC. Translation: CASSLTGLGFYEQYF.

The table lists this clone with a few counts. The CDR3 region has the DNA TGTGCCAGTAGTATTCCGGGGGATCAGCCCCAGCATTTT. This codes for CASSIPGDQPQHF. The chain carries TRBV19 and TRBJ1-5; a weak D match, TRBD1 (5 bases). The CDR3 is made up of 13 amino acids. Germline V gives CDR1 LNHDA, CDR2 SQIVND (reference sequence). V was clipped by 3 bases and J by 5 bases, with 8 bases between them.

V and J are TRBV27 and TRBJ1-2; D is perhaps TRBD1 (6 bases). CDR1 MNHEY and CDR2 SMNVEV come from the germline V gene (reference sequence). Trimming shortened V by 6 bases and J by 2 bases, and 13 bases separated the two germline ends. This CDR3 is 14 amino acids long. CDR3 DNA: TGTGCCAGCAGCCGTACAGGGCGGAACTATGGCTACACCTTC. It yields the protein CASSRTGRNYGYTF.

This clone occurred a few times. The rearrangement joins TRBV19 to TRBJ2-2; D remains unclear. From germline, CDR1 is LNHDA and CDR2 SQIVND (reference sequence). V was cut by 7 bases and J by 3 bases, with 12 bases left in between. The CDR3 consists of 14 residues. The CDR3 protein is CASNGARDTGELFF. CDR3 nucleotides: TGTGCCAGTAACGGAGCCCGGGACACCGGGGAGCTGTTTTTT. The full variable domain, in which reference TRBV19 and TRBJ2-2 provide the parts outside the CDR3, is DGGITQSPKYLFRKEGQNVTLSCEQNLNHDAMYWYRQDPGQGLRLIYYSQIVNDFQKGDIAEGYSVSREKKESFPLTVTSAQKNPTAFYLCASNGARDTGELFFGEGSRLTVL.

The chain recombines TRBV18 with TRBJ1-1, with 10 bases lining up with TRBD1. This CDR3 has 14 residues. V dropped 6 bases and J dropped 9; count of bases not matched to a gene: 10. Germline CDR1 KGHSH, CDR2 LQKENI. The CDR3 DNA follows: TGTGCCAGCTCCCCTTTTGACAGGGGGCAGAAAGCTTTCTTT. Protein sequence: CASSPFDRGQKAFF.

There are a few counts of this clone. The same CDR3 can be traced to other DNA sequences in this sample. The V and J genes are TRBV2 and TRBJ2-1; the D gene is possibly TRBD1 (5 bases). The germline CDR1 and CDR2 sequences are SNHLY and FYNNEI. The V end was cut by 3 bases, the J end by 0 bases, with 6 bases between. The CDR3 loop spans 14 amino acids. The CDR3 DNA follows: TGTGCCAGCAGTGAGCAGGGCTCCTACAATGAGCAGTTCTTC. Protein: CASSEQGSYNEQFF.

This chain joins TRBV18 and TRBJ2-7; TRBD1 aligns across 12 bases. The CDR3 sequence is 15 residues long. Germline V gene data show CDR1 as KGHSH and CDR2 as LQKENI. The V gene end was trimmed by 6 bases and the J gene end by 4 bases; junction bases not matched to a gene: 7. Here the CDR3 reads CASSPAGQGAYEQYF. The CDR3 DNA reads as TGTGCCAGCTCTCCTGCGGGACAGGGGGCTTACGAGCAGTACTTC.

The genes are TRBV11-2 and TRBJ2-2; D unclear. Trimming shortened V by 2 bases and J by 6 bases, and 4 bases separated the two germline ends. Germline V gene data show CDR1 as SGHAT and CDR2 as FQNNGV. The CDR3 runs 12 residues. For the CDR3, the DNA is TGTGCCAGCAGCTTACTCGCCGGGGAGCTGTTTTTT. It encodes CASSLLAGELFF.

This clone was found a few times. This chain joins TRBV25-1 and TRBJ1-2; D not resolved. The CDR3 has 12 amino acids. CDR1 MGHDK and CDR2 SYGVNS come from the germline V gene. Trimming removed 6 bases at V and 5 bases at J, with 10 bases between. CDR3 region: CASRAQEYGYTF. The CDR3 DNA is TGTGCCAGCAGGGCCCAGGAATATGGCTACACCTTC.

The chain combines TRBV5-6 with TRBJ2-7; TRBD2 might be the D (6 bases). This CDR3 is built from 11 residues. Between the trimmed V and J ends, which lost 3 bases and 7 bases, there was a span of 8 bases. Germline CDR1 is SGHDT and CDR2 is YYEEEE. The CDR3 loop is CASSYGGEQYF. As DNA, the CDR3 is TGTGCCAGCAGCTACGGAGGGGAGCAGTACTTC. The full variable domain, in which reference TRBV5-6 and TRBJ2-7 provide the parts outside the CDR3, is DAGVTQSPTHLIKTRGQQVTLRCSPKSGHDTVSWYQQALGQGPQFIFQYYEEEERQRGNFPDRFSGHQFPNYSSELNVNALLLGDSALYLCASSYGGEQYFGPGTRLTVT.

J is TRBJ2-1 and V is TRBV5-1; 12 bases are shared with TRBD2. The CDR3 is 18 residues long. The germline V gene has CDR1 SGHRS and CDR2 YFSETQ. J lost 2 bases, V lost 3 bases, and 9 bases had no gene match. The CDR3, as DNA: TGCGCCAGCAGCTCCTCCCTAGCGGGAGGGCTCACCTACAATGAGCAGTTCTTC. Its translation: CASSSSLAGGLTYNEQFF.

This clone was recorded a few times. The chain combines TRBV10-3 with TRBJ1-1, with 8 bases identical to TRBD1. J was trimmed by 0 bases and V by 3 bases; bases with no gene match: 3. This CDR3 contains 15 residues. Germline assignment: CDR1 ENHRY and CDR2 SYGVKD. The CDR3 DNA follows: TGTGCCATCAGTGAATCGACAGGGGTGAACACTGAAGCTTTCTTT. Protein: CAISESTGVNTEAFF.

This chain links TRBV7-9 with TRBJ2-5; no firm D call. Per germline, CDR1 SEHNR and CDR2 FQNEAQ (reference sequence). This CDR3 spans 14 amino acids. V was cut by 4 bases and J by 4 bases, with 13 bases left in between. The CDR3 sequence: CASSSHAPGETQYF. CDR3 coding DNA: TGTGCCAGCAGCTCCCATGCCCCGGGAGAGACCCAGTACTTC.